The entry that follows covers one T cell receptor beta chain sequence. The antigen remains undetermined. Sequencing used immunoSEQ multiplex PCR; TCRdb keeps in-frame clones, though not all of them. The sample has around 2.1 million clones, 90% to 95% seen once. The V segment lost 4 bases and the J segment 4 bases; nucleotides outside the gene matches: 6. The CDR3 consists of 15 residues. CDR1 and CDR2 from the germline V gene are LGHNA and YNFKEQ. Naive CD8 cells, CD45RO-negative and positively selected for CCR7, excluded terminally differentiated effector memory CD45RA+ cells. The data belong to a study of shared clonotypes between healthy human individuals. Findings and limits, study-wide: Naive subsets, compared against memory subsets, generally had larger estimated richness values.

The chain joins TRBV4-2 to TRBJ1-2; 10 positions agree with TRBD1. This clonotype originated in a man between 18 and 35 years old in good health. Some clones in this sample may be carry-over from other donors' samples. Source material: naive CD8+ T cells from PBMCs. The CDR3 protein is CASSRRDRGIYGYTF. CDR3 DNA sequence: TGTGCCAGCAGCCGCCGGGACAGGGGTATCTATGGCTACACCTTC.